A single sample gave rise to the 24 T cell receptor beta chains below, sequenced in a study of neurological immune-mediated disorders. MiXCR, applied by TCRdb to the 5' RACE reads, yields one record per CDR3 protein. Here the sample spans 130,000 or so distinct CDR3 sequences, more than 2.5% being singletons. What was sequenced was PBMCs. The source of these receptors is a woman between 25 and 40 years old with multiple sclerosis.

This clonotype was counted at least ten times. This sequence joins TRBV4-3 and TRBJ1-2; unclear D gene. The CDR3 is made up of 14 amino acids. Germline CDR1 and CDR2: LGHNA and YSLEER. Trimming took 1 base from V and 7 from J, leaving 13 bases between them. The CDR3 reads CASSQVFTVGGYTF. The CDR3 nucleotides read TGCGCCAGCAGCCAAGTTTTCACAGTCGGTGGCTACACCTTC.

The V call is TRBV7-9, the J call TRBJ2-2; 9 positions match TRBD1. The CDR3 contains 16 residues. V lost 5 bases to trimming and J lost 6 bases; unmatched junction nucleotides: 10. Looked up from germline, CDR1 is SEHNR and CDR2 is FQNEAQ (reference sequence). CDR3 nucleotide sequence: TGTGCCAGCAGCACCAACCGGGACAGGGTTCCCGGGGAGCTGTTTTTT. Protein sequence: CASSTNRDRVPGELFF.

Many counts were recorded for this clonotype. CDR3 bases: TGTGCCAGCAGCTCACCGGGCTCGGGGCAGTACTTC. Its translation: CASSSPGSGQYF. The chain uses TRBV7-2 and TRBJ2-7, with D uncertain. Trimming took off 4 bases at V and 9 bases at J, with 13 bases between the two ends. The CDR3 totals 12 residues. Germline CDR1 reads SGHTA; CDR2 reads FQGNSA.

Ten or more counts support this clonotype. This chain links TRBV11-2 with TRBJ1-6; 9 bases fit TRBD1. Germline V gene lookup returns CDR1 SGHAT and CDR2 FQNNGV. V trimming: 8 bases; J trimming: 7 bases; junction bases outside the gene matches: 6. CDR3 length: 14 residues. CDR3 amino acids: CASGETGGNSPLHF. The DNA of the CDR3 is TGTGCCAGCGGGGAGACAGGGGGAAATTCACCCCTCCACTTT. Looking up the rest from reference TRBV11-2 and TRBJ1-6 gives the full variable domain: EAGVAQSPRYKIIEKRQSVAFWCNPISGHATLYWYQQILGQGPKLLIQFQNNGVVDDSQLPKDRFSAERLKGVDSTLKIQPAKLEDSAVYLCASGETGGNSPLHFGNGTRLTVT.

There are many counts of this clonotype. The chain couples TRBV7-2 to TRBJ2-2; D perhaps matches TRBD1 (6 bases). The germline CDR1 and CDR2 sequences are SGHTA and FQGNSA. The CDR3 totals 17 residues. Trimming pared 5 bases from V and 0 bases from J, leaving 16 bases between. CDR3 residues: CASSRNRESTNTGELFF. The CDR3 DNA reads TGTGCCAGCAGCCGCAACAGGGAGTCAACGAACACCGGGGAGCTGTTTTTT.

This chain connects TRBV19 to TRBJ2-1; 7 nucleotides agree with TRBD1. This CDR3 contains 14 residues. Germline values: CDR1 LNHDA, CDR2 SQIVND (reference sequence). J lost 8 bases, V lost 8 bases, and 12 bases had no gene match. This CDR3 is CASASIVGGDEQFF. CDR3 sequence (DNA): TGTGCCAGTGCCTCTATAGTAGGGGGCGATGAGCAGTTCTTC.

In its sample, this clonotype was seen many times. CDR3 bases: TGCACCGGGACTAGTAGCGACAATGAGCAGTTCTTC. As protein: CTGTSSDNEQFF. V gene TRBV29-1 combines with J gene TRBJ2-1, with TRBD2 identical over 8 bases. This CDR3 has 12 amino acids. The germline gives CDR1 SQVTM, CDR2 ANQGSEA.

This clonotype was recorded at least ten times. The chain joins TRBV20-1 to TRBJ2-1; 12 positions match TRBD2. Germline V gene sequence: CDR1 DFQATT, CDR2 SNEGSKA (reference sequence). V was clipped by 5 bases and J by 9 bases; unmatched bases: 8. The CDR3 sequence is 14 residues long. The CDR3 sequence: CSARRTSGDREQFF. In DNA form, the CDR3 reads TGCAGTGCTCGCAGGACTAGCGGGGACCGTGAGCAGTTCTTC.

In its sample, this clonotype was seen many times. This chain uses TRBV10-3 with TRBJ2-1; D not certain. This CDR3 has 17 residues. Between the trimmed V and J ends, which lost 2 bases and 0 bases, there was a span of 14 bases. In germline, CDR1 is ENHRY, CDR2 SYGVKD. Written as DNA, the CDR3 is TGTGCCATCAGTGAGCCTAGGCCTATGAGCTCCTACAATGAGCAGTTCTTC. It codes for CAISEPRPMSSYNEQFF.

This clonotype came up many times. The CDR3 coding sequence is TGTGCCAGCAGCCTTTCAGGCAGGGACTGGGAGCAGTACTTC. The encoded protein is CASSLSGRDWEQYF. The genes are TRBV14 and TRBJ2-7; possible D gene TRBD2, 6 bases. CDR3 length: 14 amino acids. CDR1 SGHDN and CDR2 FVKESK come from the germline V gene. V gave up 4 bases and J gave up 7 bases, with 17 bases separating them.

This clonotype was seen at least ten times. This chain connects TRBV5-6 to TRBJ2-3; tentatively, D is TRBD1 (5 bases). Germline V gene sequence: CDR1 SGHDT, CDR2 YYEEEE. CDR3 size: 15 residues. V dropped 2 bases and J dropped 6 bases, with 16 bases sitting between them. The CDR3 here is CASSFFQGTSDTQYF. The CDR3 DNA reads as TGTGCCAGCAGCTTCTTTCAGGGCACCTCTGATACGCAGTATTTT.

This clonotype was picked up many times. V usage is TRBV12-3 or TRBV12-4 and J usage is TRBJ1-2, with a weak D call TRBD1 (5 bases). This CDR3 contains 14 residues. V was shortened by 5 bases and J by 3 bases, with 13 bases between the two germline ends. CDR3: CASSPDRYDYGYTF. The CDR3 nucleotides are TGTGCCAGCAGTCCCGACAGATACGACTATGGCTACACCTTC.

This clonotype was observed many times. The chain uses TRBV6-1 and TRBJ1-2, with D unclear. The CDR3 totals 12 residues. V lost 3 bases, J lost 3 bases, and 5 bases lay in between. Germline-derived CDR1 and CDR2 are MNHNS and SASEGT. The DNA for the CDR3 is TGTGCCAGCAGTGATCGGTACTATGGCTACACCTTC. Protein product: CASSDRYYGYTF.

This clonotype was counted ten times or more. The chain recombines TRBV12-3 or TRBV12-4 with TRBJ2-1; 7 bases line up with TRBD1. V gave up 5 bases and J gave up 1 base; unmatched junction bases: 8. The CDR3 covers 16 residues. CDR3 nucleotide sequence: TGTGCCAGCAGTGATAGACAGGGCAAATCCTACAATGAGCAGTTCTTC. Amino acid sequence: CASSDRQGKSYNEQFF.

This clonotype occurred many times. This chain connects TRBV3-1 to TRBJ2-7; no firm D call. Deletions cut 4 bases from V and 7 bases from J, with 20 bases between. This CDR3 has 15 amino acids. Germline V gene lookup returns CDR1 LGHDT and CDR2 YNNKEL (reference sequence). The CDR3 DNA sequence: TGTGCCAGCAGCCCCCTCTTTATAGGTGGCCGTGAGCAGTACTTC. Encoded protein: CASSPLFIGGREQYF.

This clonotype was found many times. The chain uses TRBV7-8 and TRBJ2-5, with a weak D call TRBD1 (6 bases). Trimming took 2 bases from V and 11 from J, leaving 12 bases between them. Germline V gene data show CDR1 as SGHVS and CDR2 as FQNEAQ. This CDR3 is built from 12 residues. For the CDR3, the DNA is TGTGCCAGCAGCTTAAGGGGGACAAGGCAGTACTTC. Translation gives CASSLRGTRQYF.

This clonotype was detected ten times or more. This clone may be a read error of a much larger clone one base away. The gene calls are TRBV7-6 and TRBJ2-7; 9 bases agree with TRBD1. Losses at the gene ends were 5 bases for V and 3 bases for J; bases not matched to a gene: 2. This CDR3 comprises 13 residues. The germline V gene encodes CDR1 SGHVS and CDR2 FNYEAQ. The CDR3 reads CASSRDRDYEQYF. The CDR3 nucleotides are TGTGCCAGCAGCCGGGACAGGGACTACGAGCAGTACTTC.

This clonotype was counted many times. This rearrangement joins TRBV24-1 to TRBJ1-5, with TRBD1 as a possible D gene (6 bases). CDR3 length equals 14 residues. Per germline, CDR1 KGHDR and CDR2 SFDVKD. Trimming stripped 9 bases from V and 2 bases from J, with 13 bases between. CDR3 sequence reads: CATSSGAGNQPQHF. CDR3 nucleotides: TGTGCCACCTCCTCGGGGGCAGGCAATCAGCCCCAGCATTTT.

This clonotype appeared many times. The chain is built from TRBV5-1 and TRBJ2-1; D gene uncertain. The germline CDR1 and CDR2 sequences are SGHRS and YFSETQ. With 4 bases removed from V and 0 bases from J, the gap between germline ends came to 11 bases. This CDR3 contains 15 residues. This CDR3 reads CASSPSANSYNEQFF. CDR3 coding DNA: TGCGCCAGCAGCCCGTCGGCCAACTCCTACAATGAGCAGTTCTTC.

This clonotype was counted at least ten times. This chain uses TRBV20-1 with TRBJ1-1, with 11 bases matching TRBD1. J gave up 1 base and V 6 bases, and 4 bases lay outside the gene matches. The CDR3 spans 14 residues. Germline assignment: CDR1 DFQATT and CDR2 SNEGSKA (reference sequence). The CDR3 spells CSAGQGAQNTEAFF. The CDR3 nucleotides are TGCAGTGCCGGACAGGGGGCTCAGAACACTGAAGCTTTCTTT.

This clonotype was detected ten times or more. The CDR3 DNA follows: TGCGCCAGCCGCCTGACTAGCGCCAACAATGAGCAGTTCTTC. This codes for CASRLTSANNEQFF. This chain links TRBV5-1 with TRBJ2-1, with TRBD2 matching over 8 bases. The CDR3 runs to 14 residues. Germline-derived CDR1 and CDR2 are SGHRS and YFSETQ. The V and J ends lost 7 bases and 5 bases, in that order; junction bases with no gene match: 8.

This clonotype was seen at least ten times. This rearrangement joins TRBV12-3 or TRBV12-4 to TRBJ1-1, with TRBD1 matching 9 bases. V shed 6 bases, J shed 0 bases, and the junction held 5 bases outside the gene matches. The CDR3 is 15 amino acids. For the CDR3, the DNA is TGTGCCAGCAGCCAGGACAGGGGCATGAACACTGAAGCTTTCTTT. Translated, it gives CASSQDRGMNTEAFF.

This clonotype was detected ten times or more. The chain couples TRBV20-1 to TRBJ2-1, with 7 bases fitting TRBD2. V dropped 0 bases and J dropped 8; count of bases not matched to a gene: 10. Per germline, CDR1 DFQATT and CDR2 SNEGSKA (reference sequence). This CDR3 is built from 15 residues. The CDR3 bases are TGCAGTGCTAGAGATCACGAGGGAGGGGTTGATGAGCAGTTCTTC. It encodes CSARDHEGGVDEQFF.

The chain links TRBV10-1 to TRBJ1-1; possible D gene TRBD1, 6 bases. CDR3 length equals 13 residues. Per germline, CDR1 WNHNN and CDR2 SYGVQD (reference sequence). Trimming took 7 bases from V and 7 from J, leaving 16 bases between them. The CDR3: CASIFGGRNEAFF. In DNA, the CDR3 is TGCGCCAGCATTTTTGGGGGGCGAAATGAAGCTTTCTTT.